This T cell receptor beta chain was documented in a study of cytomegalovirus exposure and HLA in healthy donors. Study information: Of the donors genotyped, several hundred in all, around 77% fell in the Caucasian-associated ancestry cluster. Study observations and caveats: For cytomegalovirus status, the classifier reportedly gave diagnoses with high specificity and sensitivity. V- and J-gene trimming in TCR beta was tied to a missense DCLRE1C variant by an analysis performed later.

As concerns this clone: Antigen unknown.

The PCR employed 60 Vbeta primers together with 13 Jbeta primers. Here immunoSEQ multiplex PCR was the method, and the copy in TCRdb shows in-frame clones only, minus some. The sample records 150,000 to 160,000 clones, approximately 85% being singletons. The source of this sequence is a young woman in good health and CMV-seronegative. The sample was PBMCs.

The chain's CDR3 is CASSPGLEDEQFF. The CDR3 nucleotides read TGTGCCAGCTCACCAGGACTAGAGGATGAGCAGTTCTTC. The chain has TRBV18 and TRBJ2-1; 7 bases match TRBD2. This CDR3 contains 13 residues. CDR1 and CDR2 (germline): KGHSH, LQKENI. V shed 2 bases, J shed 8 bases, and the junction held 3 bases outside the gene matches.